The 10 T cell receptor beta chains presented below share a single source sample, sequenced in a study of early T cells in non-severe SARS-CoV-2 infection. TCRdb redid the calling of the 5' RACE reads with MiXCR, one entry per CDR3 protein. The table shows 80,000 to 100,000 distinct CDR3 sequences, with about 10% occurring only once. Sequencing was performed on whole blood, taken at baseline. These receptors all come from an adult who was a healthcare worker with PCR-confirmed SARS-CoV-2 infection or an uninfected control (not recorded which).

In this sample, this clonotype turned up many times. This chain uses TRBV27 with TRBJ2-2; 10 nucleotides align to TRBD1. The CDR3 covers 16 residues. V shed 6 bases, J shed 2 bases, and the junction held 6 bases outside the gene matches. Germline loops: CDR1 MNHEY, CDR2 SMNVEV (reference sequence). The CDR3, as DNA: TGTGCCAGCAGAGACAGGGGGCTTTTAAACACCGGGGAGCTGTTTTTT. Residues: CASRDRGLLNTGELFF.

This clonotype has at least ten counts. The chain is built from TRBV7-9 and TRBJ2-7; D is possibly TRBD1 (5 bases). CDR3 length: 12 amino acids. Per germline, CDR1 SEHNR and CDR2 FQNEAQ (reference sequence). The germline V and J ends were trimmed by 1 base and 5 bases, with 6 bases remaining between them. CDR3 sequence: CASSLVGDEQYF. As DNA, the CDR3 is TGTGCCAGCAGCTTAGTAGGGGACGAGCAGTACTTC.

This clonotype has at least ten counts. The chain is built from TRBV7-8 and TRBJ2-3, with a tentative D call TRBD2 (6 bases). The CDR3 covers 14 residues. Germline lookup yields CDR1 SGHVS and CDR2 FQNEAQ. Deletions cut 4 bases from V and 2 bases from J, with 10 bases between. CDR3 in amino acids: CASSSSVSTDTQYF. In DNA, the CDR3 is TGTGCCAGCAGCTCTAGCGTCTCCACAGATACGCAGTATTTT.

CDR3 sequence (DNA): TGCAGTGCCCTAGCGGGGGAGGGCTACGAGCAGTACTTC. It specifies CSALAGEGYEQYF. The V gene is TRBV20-1, the J gene TRBJ2-7; 10 bases align to TRBD2. The CDR3 is 13 residues long. Trimming at V came to 6 bases and at J to 3 bases, leaving 5 bases not matched to a gene. From germline, CDR1 is DFQATT and CDR2 SNEGSKA (reference sequence).

This clonotype was seen a handful of times. J is TRBJ2-1 and V is TRBV24-1; the D call may be TRBD1 or TRBD2 (5 bases each). Trimming took 9 bases from V and 10 from J, leaving 15 bases between them. The germline gives CDR1 KGHDR, CDR2 SFDVKD. This CDR3 is 12 amino acids long. CDR3 in amino acids: CATASGGGEQFF. CDR3 nucleotides: TGTGCCACCGCTAGTGGGGGTGGCGAGCAGTTCTTC.

V usage is TRBV6-5 and J usage is TRBJ2-7, with D tentatively TRBD1 (5 bases). The germline CDR1 and CDR2 sequences are MNHEY and SVGAGI. V lost 7 bases and J 1 base, leaving 17 bases between the germline ends. This CDR3 has 15 amino acids. CDR3 region: CASTRDSTTSYEQYF. CDR3 DNA sequence: TGTGCCAGCACAAGAGACAGCACGACATCCTACGAGCAGTACTTC.

This clonotype was observed a few times. J is TRBJ2-1 and V is TRBV11-3; D unclear. Germline V gives CDR1 SGHNT, CDR2 YENEEA. CDR3 size: 12 residues. V lost 0 bases to trimming and J lost 8 bases, with 5 bases between them. The CDR3 region is CASSLDNYEQFF. CDR3 coding DNA: TGTGCCAGCAGCTTAGATAACTATGAGCAGTTCTTC.

About this clonotype itself: This sequence may be a read error, since a much larger clone differs from it by one base. The V and J genes are TRBV29-1 and TRBJ1-2, with a possible D match to TRBD1 (6 bases). Trimming took 6 bases from V and 13 from J, leaving 18 bases between them. CDR1 and CDR2 (germline): SQVTM, ANQGSEA. The CDR3 loop spans 11 amino acids. This CDR3 is CSVKLQGLCTF. CDR3 nucleotide sequence: TGCAGCGTAAAACTACAGGGCCTGTGCACCTTC.

This clonotype was observed a handful of times. The chain recombines TRBV6-6 with TRBJ2-7, with D unresolved. This CDR3 contains 12 residues. CDR1 and CDR2 from the germline V gene are MNHNY and SVGAGI (reference sequence). Trimming removed 4 bases at V and 4 bases at J, with 8 bases between. The CDR3 here is CASSSLKYEQYF. The CDR3 DNA sequence: TGTGCCAGCAGTTCCCTCAAGTACGAGCAGTACTTC.

This clonotype has ten or more counts. This rearrangement joins TRBV12-3 or TRBV12-4 to TRBJ1-4; no clear D. The CDR3 runs to 15 residues. Between the trimmed V and J ends, which lost 1 base and 0 bases, there was a span of 6 bases. The CDR3 DNA follows: TGTGCCAGCAGTTTAGGGACGGCAACTAATGAAAAACTGTTTTTT. This encodes CASSLGTATNEKLFF.